One sample yielded the 8 T cell receptor beta chains listed below, sequenced in a study of blood T cell repertoires in COVID-19. The data were produced by immunoSEQ multiplex PCR, yet TCRdb's version contains in-frame clones alone and is incomplete. The data show some 170,000 clones, around four fifths seen once. Material for sequencing was PBMCs or T cells enriched from blood (not recorded which). The receptors derive from a woman aged 45-59 years who had recovered from COVID-19.

CDR3 sequence: CASTVKSGRATGQFF. In DNA, the CDR3 is TGTGCCAGCACTGTGAAAAGCGGGAGGGCTACGGGTCAGTTCTTC. This rearrangement joins TRBV28 to TRBJ2-1; 10 nucleotides align to TRBD2. Germline V lookup: CDR1 MDHEN, CDR2 SYDVKM. J was trimmed by 13 bases and V by 7 bases; bases with no gene match: 16. This CDR3 has 15 residues.

This clone was detected a few times. The chain uses TRBV28 and TRBJ1-5, with D perhaps TRBD1 (6 bases). Deletions cut 6 bases from V and 6 bases from J, with 12 bases between. Germline V gene data show CDR1 as MDHEN and CDR2 as SYDVKM. CDR3 length: 13 residues. The CDR3 DNA follows: TGTGCCAGCAGCCGACAGGCAACTCAGCCCCAGCATTTT. It encodes CASSRQATQPQHF.

V usage is TRBV2 and J usage is TRBJ2-5; the D gene is possibly TRBD2 (7 bases). Trimming removed 9 bases from V and 2 bases from J, with 13 bases in between. CDR3 length: 13 amino acids. From germline, CDR1 is SNHLY and CDR2 FYNNEI. Here the CDR3 reads CARGGGPQETQYF. The CDR3 bases are TGTGCCAGGGGAGGGGGGCCTCAAGAGACCCAGTACTTC.

The J gene is TRBJ2-1, the V gene TRBV6-2 or TRBV6-3; 10 bases agree with TRBD2. Germline V lookup: CDR1 MNHEY, CDR2 SVGEGT. The trim removed 0 bases at V and 7 bases at J, leaving 6 bases unmatched. This CDR3 spans 16 amino acids. Here the CDR3 reads CASSYSPSGSNNEQFF. The CDR3 DNA follows: TGTGCCAGCAGTTACTCGCCTAGCGGGAGTAATAATGAGCAGTTCTTC.

V usage is TRBV2 and J usage is TRBJ2-5; 9 bases align to TRBD2. Per germline, CDR1 SNHLY and CDR2 FYNNEI. The CDR3 length is 15 residues. The V segment lost 3 bases and the J segment 7 bases; nucleotides outside the gene matches: 9. CDR3 bases: TGTGCCAGCAGTGACGCGGGGGGGGGATTCGGGACCCAGTACTTC. It translates to CASSDAGGGFGTQYF.

The chain links TRBV9 to TRBJ2-1; D gene unclear. The ends were cut back, 3 bases at V and 4 bases at J, with 14 bases in the middle. This CDR3 contains 15 residues. Looked up from germline, CDR1 is SGDLS and CDR2 is YYNGEE. CDR3 region: CASSAWSAGYNEQFF. CDR3 coding DNA: TGTGCCAGCAGCGCGTGGAGTGCCGGATACAATGAGCAGTTCTTC.

V and J are TRBV28 and TRBJ1-5; D is unresolved. CDR1 and CDR2 from the germline V gene are MDHEN and SYDVKM. The CDR3 is 15 residues long. V was clipped by 3 bases and J by 0 bases, with 9 bases between them. The CDR3 is CASSLGSHSNQPQHF. The CDR3 region has the DNA TGTGCCAGCAGTTTGGGCAGCCATAGCAATCAGCCCCAGCATTTT.

This chain links TRBV7-2 with TRBJ2-2, with 7 nucleotides matching TRBD1. Germline V gives CDR1 SGHTA, CDR2 FQGNSA. V lost 5 bases, J lost 6 bases, and 9 bases stayed unmatched. This CDR3 has 15 amino acids. CDR3 nucleotides: TGTGCCAGCAGCCCCTTACAGGGGATGCCCGGGGAGCTGTTTTTT. It encodes CASSPLQGMPGELFF.